One and the same sample provided the 27 T cell receptor beta chains below, sequenced in a study of T cell responses to AZD1222 COVID-19 vaccine (dated by TCRdb to about 2021). In the paper's terms, the time point label means: about 28 days (+/-7) after the second vaccine dose. The receptor library was made with the immunoSEQ multiplex PCR assay. TCRdb stores this immuneACCESS table with in-frame sequences only. Part of the clones is absent; in the studies checked, under half of the shortfall reflects unresolved V genes, and no reason is known for the rest. Counted in this sample were roughly 170,000 clones; 85% to 95% of them appeared once. The top ten hold roughly 1.5% of the sample. The sample was peripheral blood, taken 28 days after the second AZD1222 dose. Source of these receptors: an adult who received the AZD1222 COVID-19 vaccine.

This chain links TRBV15 with TRBJ1-1; no definite D call. Between the trimmed V and J ends, which lost 0 bases and 0 bases, there was a span of 14 bases. CDR3 length: 17 residues. Germline V CDR1 and CDR2: LNHNV, YYDKDF (reference sequence). CDR3 nucleotides: TGTGCCACCAGCAGAGATTTGGGCAGAGGAATGAACACTGAAGCTTTCTTT. This sequence encodes CATSRDLGRGMNTEAFF.

This chain uses TRBV5-8 with TRBJ1-6; TRBD1 matches 7 bases. V was pared by 4 bases and J by 4 bases, with 2 bases of the junction left unmatched. The V gene's germline CDR1 is SGHTS and CDR2 YDEGEE. The CDR3 is made up of 14 amino acids. CDR3: CASSRTGYNSPLHF. The CDR3 nucleotides are TGTGCCAGCAGCAGGACAGGATATAATTCACCCCTCCACTTT.

The chain joins TRBV29-1 to TRBJ1-1; D gene ambiguous. The CDR3 length is 10 residues. Trimming removed 7 bases from V and 2 bases from J, with 5 bases in between. Germline assignment: CDR1 SQVTM and CDR2 ANQGSEA. The CDR3 DNA reads as TGCAGCGGGGTTAACACTGAAGCTTTCTTT. This sequence encodes CSGVNTEAFF.

The chain combines TRBV6-6 with TRBJ1-4; D may be TRBD1 (5 bases). From germline, CDR1 is MNHNY and CDR2 SVGAGI (reference sequence). The germline V and J ends were trimmed by 5 bases and 5 bases, with 15 bases remaining between them. The length of the CDR3 is 15 residues. DNA of the CDR3: TGTGCCAGCAGTCACAGGTCAGGACGGAATGAAAAACTGTTTTTT. Protein: CASSHRSGRNEKLFF.

This chain uses TRBV19 with TRBJ1-1; D remains ambiguous. The V gene's germline CDR1 is LNHDA and CDR2 SQIVND (reference sequence). The CDR3 loop spans 18 amino acids. Trimming took 1 base from V and 5 from J, leaving 23 bases between them. The chain's CDR3 is CASSIVGPQTRQRTEAFF. The CDR3 bases are TGTGCCAGTAGTATAGTAGGGCCCCAAACCCGCCAACGTACTGAAGCTTTCTTT.

The CDR3 here is CASSPATDTQYF. Here the CDR3 DNA reads TGTGCCAGCAGCCCCGCCACAGATACGCAGTATTTT. The chain couples TRBV7-2 to TRBJ2-3, with D uncertain. This CDR3 has 12 amino acids. V was trimmed by 5 bases and J by 2 bases, leaving 5 bases between them. The germline CDR1 and CDR2 sequences are SGHTA and FQGNSA.

This chain connects TRBV4-2 to TRBJ2-3; D unclear. V was pared by 0 bases and J by 2 bases, with 12 bases between. CDR1 is LGHNA and CDR2 is YNFKEQ in the germline V gene. CDR3 size: 16 residues. The DNA of the CDR3 is TGTGCCAGCAGCCAAGAAGGCGGAAATCCCACAGATACGCAGTATTTT. Its translation: CASSQEGGNPTDTQYF.

The chain combines TRBV9 with TRBJ2-7, with D tentatively TRBD1 or TRBD2 (5 bases each). The CDR3 is 13 amino acids. V was clipped by 0 bases and J by 6 bases, with 10 bases between them. Germline loops: CDR1 SGDLS, CDR2 YYNGEE. CDR3 sequence: CASSVAGPSEQYF. CDR3 bases: TGTGCCAGCAGCGTAGCGGGGCCGTCCGAGCAGTACTTC.

CDR3 coding DNA: TGTGCCAGCAGCTTAGGTGGAGGTTCCGGGGAGCTGTTTTTT. Amino acids: CASSLGGGSGELFF. This rearrangement joins TRBV11-2 to TRBJ2-2; D is perhaps TRBD2 (5 bases). Germline V gene sequence: CDR1 SGHAT, CDR2 FQNNGV. The CDR3 runs to 14 residues. Trimming took off 1 base at V and 6 bases at J, with 9 bases between the two ends.

CDR3: CASCDRSNSPLHF. CDR3 in DNA: TGTGCCAGCTGCGACAGGTCGAATTCACCCCTCCACTTT. The rearrangement joins TRBV12-3 or TRBV12-4 to TRBJ1-6; tentative D call: TRBD1 (6 bases). Trimming stripped 8 bases from V and 7 bases from J, with 12 bases between. The CDR3 loop spans 13 amino acids.

In its sample, this clone was seen once. This rearrangement joins TRBV7-2 to TRBJ2-1, with 7 bases matching TRBD1. V trimming: 5 bases; J trimming: 0 bases; junction bases outside the gene matches: 4. The germline V gene encodes CDR1 SGHTA and CDR2 FQGNSA. This CDR3 comprises 15 residues. CDR3 in amino acids: CASSVDRASYNEQFF. CDR3 in DNA: TGTGCCAGCAGCGTCGACAGGGCCTCCTACAATGAGCAGTTCTTC.

V and J are TRBV6-5 and TRBJ1-1, with a weak D call TRBD1 (6 bases). V lost 6 bases, J lost 1 base, and 12 bases lay in between. Germline-derived CDR1 and CDR2 are MNHEY and SVGAGI. The CDR3 runs 14 residues. As DNA, the CDR3 is TGTGCCAGCAGGTCCGGGGGCGAGAACACTGAAGCTTTCTTT. Translation: CASRSGGENTEAFF.

The chain couples TRBV21-1 to TRBJ1-6. TRBV21-1 is a listed pseudogene. This CDR3 region has 12 residues. CDR3: CASSKLQERLHF. The CDR3 coding sequence is TGTGCCAGCAGCAAATTGCAGGAGCGCCTCCACTTT.

In regard to this clone: At one of its ends the junction is not consistent with the germline gene, which may arise from a read error. V gene TRBV10-3 combines with J gene TRBJ1-1; TRBD1 aligns across 10 bases. There are 13 residues in the CDR3. Germline loops: CDR1 ENHRY, CDR2 SYGVKD. CDR3 nucleotide sequence: TGTGCCATCAGTAGCGGGACAGGGGAGGTTCGGGTCTTT. Translation gives CAISSGTGEVRVF.

This chain uses TRBV16 with TRBJ2-7; TRBD1 might be the D (5 bases). This CDR3 region has 15 residues. The V end was cut by 0 bases, the J end by 5 bases, with 14 bases between. The germline gives CDR1 KGHSY, CDR2 FQNENV. The chain's CDR3 is CASSQSRPGLNEQYF. The CDR3 region has the DNA TGTGCCAGCAGCCAATCACGTCCAGGGCTCAACGAGCAGTACTTC.

The V and J genes are TRBV5-6 and TRBJ1-1, with D perhaps matching TRBD1 (6 bases). The CDR3 is 15 residues long. Trimming took 4 bases from V and 7 from J, leaving 20 bases between them. Germline V gene sequence: CDR1 SGHDT, CDR2 YYEEEE. CDR3 DNA sequence: TGTGCCAGCAGCCCAGAGACAGGAGGGGGAAATGAAGCTTTCTTT. Residues: CASSPETGGGNEAFF.

The V call is TRBV7-9, the J call TRBJ1-1; D not certain. The CDR3 has 12 amino acids. V shed 3 bases and J shed 7 bases, with 9 bases lying between them. Germline CDR1 reads SEHNR; CDR2 reads FQNEAQ (reference sequence). CDR3 DNA sequence: TGTGCCAGCAGCTTCTCGGTCCGTGAAGCTTTCTTT. Encoded protein: CASSFSVREAFF.

The rearrangement uses TRBV4-3 and TRBJ1-3; D call uncertain. V dropped 0 bases and J dropped 3 bases, with 9 bases sitting between them. This CDR3 spans 15 amino acids. Germline V gene sequence: CDR1 LGHNA, CDR2 YSLEER. CDR3 sequence reads: CASSQDPGSGNTIYF. CDR3 DNA sequence: TGCGCCAGCAGCCAAGATCCGGGGAGTGGAAACACCATATATTTT.

The rearrangement uses TRBV3-1 (or the pseudogene TRBV3-2) and TRBJ1-3; no reliable D call. The CDR3 covers 13 residues. V was pared by 3 bases and J by 0 bases, with 3 bases between. Germline V gives CDR1 LGHDT, CDR2 YNNKEL (reference sequence). CDR3 nucleotide sequence: TGTGCCAGCAGCCATTCCTCTGGAAACACCATATATTTT. It codes for CASSHSSGNTIYF.

CDR3 residues: CASSELSYTEAFF. The CDR3 DNA reads as TGTGCCAGCAGTGAACTATCGTATACTGAAGCTTTCTTT. V is TRBV6-4 and J is TRBJ1-1; D gene ambiguous. The CDR3 length is 13 residues. Germline assignment: CDR1 MRHNA and CDR2 SNTAGT. V lost 3 bases to trimming and J lost 5 bases, with 10 bases between them.

This chain joins TRBV11-2 and TRBJ1-1, with unresolved D. The ends were cut back, 5 bases at V and 8 bases at J, with 12 bases in the middle. Germline-derived CDR1 and CDR2 are SGHAT and FQNNGV. The CDR3 loop spans 12 amino acids. The CDR3: CASSRVPVEAFF. CDR3 sequence (DNA): TGTGCCAGCAGCCGTGTACCCGTGGAAGCTTTCTTT.

The genes are TRBV2 and TRBJ1-3, with D possibly TRBD1 on 5 matching bases. In germline, CDR1 is SNHLY, CDR2 FYNNEI. Between the trimmed V and J ends, which lost 6 bases and 2 bases, there was a span of 5 bases. The CDR3 consists of 12 residues. The CDR3 DNA sequence: TGTGCCAGCAGACAGGCTGGAAACACCATATATTTT. This translates into CASRQAGNTIYF.

This rearrangement joins TRBV18 to TRBJ2-3; D perhaps matches TRBD1 (5 bases). The CDR3 length is 16 residues. Germline CDR1 reads KGHSH; CDR2 reads LQKENI. The germline V and J ends were trimmed by 1 base and 2 bases, with 13 bases remaining between them. As DNA, the CDR3 is TGTGCCAGCTCACCACAAAGGGGCACGCTCACAGATACGCAGTATTTT. Its translation: CASSPQRGTLTDTQYF.

The chain carries TRBV11-2 and TRBJ1-3; no firm D call. Trimming shortened V by 5 bases and J by 4 bases, and 9 bases separated the two germline ends. Germline V gene sequence: CDR1 SGHAT, CDR2 FQNNGV. This CDR3 has 13 residues. CDR3 region: CASSPDNGNTIYF. CDR3 DNA sequence: TGTGCCAGCAGCCCCGACAACGGAAACACCATATATTTT.

This sequence joins TRBV4-3 and TRBJ2-7, with 11 bases identical to TRBD1. This CDR3 contains 19 residues. J lost 2 bases, V lost 0 bases, and 12 bases had no gene match. Germline V gives CDR1 LGHNA, CDR2 YSLEER. CDR3 nucleotide sequence: TGCGCCAGCAGCCAAGATCTCGGGGGACAGGGGGTTTCGACCTACGAGCAGTACTTC. Its protein product is CASSQDLGGQGVSTYEQYF.

The rearrangement joins TRBV7-8 to TRBJ1-1, with 7 bases identical to TRBD1. J gave up 4 bases and V 4 bases, and 9 bases lay outside the gene matches. The CDR3 has 15 residues. Germline CDR1 reads SGHVS; CDR2 reads FQNEAQ. CDR3 sequence (DNA): TGTGCCAGCAGCTACGAGGGACAGAAGTTCACTGAAGCTTTCTTT. This encodes CASSYEGQKFTEAFF.

The chain links TRBV18 to TRBJ1-2; the D is unclear. Trimming removed 3 bases from V and 3 bases from J, with 14 bases in between. CDR1 is KGHSH, CDR2 LQKENI, per germline. This CDR3 is built from 15 residues. CDR3 in amino acids: CASSPSLGDDYGYTF. Written as DNA, the CDR3 is TGTGCCAGCTCACCTAGTCTCGGGGATGACTATGGCTACACCTTC.